The 12 T cell receptor beta chains listed next were all sequenced from one sample in a study of blood T cell repertoires in COVID-19. Sequencing used immunoSEQ multiplex PCR; TCRdb keeps in-frame clones, though not all of them. Of more than 95,000 clones listed, about 85% are singletons. The sample consisted of peripheral blood. Receptors were obtained from a man in his fifties or sixties in a cohort sampled during active COVID-19.

The V call is TRBV7-9, the J call TRBJ1-3; D is uncertain. The CDR3 has 16 amino acids. V shed 8 bases and J shed 0 bases, with 17 bases lying between them. The germline CDR1 and CDR2 sequences are SEHNR and FQNEAQ (reference sequence). DNA of the CDR3: TGTGCCAGCCTCGCAGGCGGGCAGTACTCTGGAAACACCATATATTTT. Amino acid sequence: CASLAGGQYSGNTIYF.

The chain joins TRBV12-5 to TRBJ2-2; D is ambiguous. The CDR3 loop spans 15 amino acids. With 0 bases removed from V and 4 bases from J, the gap between germline ends came to 9 bases. Germline V gives CDR1 LGHNT, CDR2 FRNRAP. As DNA, the CDR3 is TGTGCTAGTGGTTTGGTACGAGGCGGCACCGGGGAGCTGTTTTTT. This translates into CASGLVRGGTGELFF.

The rearrangement links TRBV10-3 to TRBJ2-5; D possibly corresponds to TRBD2 (5 bases). CDR1 and CDR2 (germline): ENHRY, SYGVKD. The CDR3 has 14 residues. Between the trimmed V and J ends, which lost 3 bases and 1 base, there was a span of 9 bases. The CDR3, as DNA: TGTGCCATCAGTGAATGGGGAGCCCAAGAGACCCAGTACTTC. Encoded protein: CAISEWGAQETQYF.

The chain links TRBV10-3 to TRBJ2-3; 9 bases line up with TRBD2. From germline, CDR1 is ENHRY and CDR2 SYGVKD. The CDR3 length is 14 residues. The J segment lost 4 bases and the V segment lost 4 bases, leaving 3 bases of the junction unmatched. This CDR3 is CAISGTSEADTQYF. DNA for the CDR3: TGTGCCATCAGTGGGACTAGCGAGGCAGATACGCAGTATTTT.

V usage is TRBV10-3 and J usage is TRBJ2-7; 8 bases match TRBD2. Trimming took 4 bases from V and 7 from J; bases not matched to a gene: 6. From germline, CDR1 is ENHRY and CDR2 SYGVKD. This CDR3 has 13 amino acids. The CDR3 nucleotides are TGTGCCATCAGTGGGGACTCGGGAGGGGAGCAGTACTTC. Its translation: CAISGDSGGEQYF.

J is TRBJ2-4 and V is TRBV19; tentatively, D is TRBD2 (6 bases). Germline CDR1 reads LNHDA; CDR2 reads SQIVND (reference sequence). The CDR3 has 16 amino acids. V lost 3 bases and J 1 base, leaving 13 bases between the germline ends. Here the CDR3 reads CASSMAGRGAKNIQYF. As DNA, the CDR3 is TGTGCCAGTAGTATGGCAGGTCGGGGGGCCAAAAACATTCAGTACTTC.

V is TRBV25-1 and J is TRBJ2-3; TRBD2 aligns across 8 bases. The junction had 12 bases not matched to a gene; V was cut back by 8 bases and J by 2 bases. The CDR3 extends over 16 amino acids. Per the germline V gene, CDR1 is MGHDK and CDR2 is SYGVNS. The chain's CDR3 is CASGAHTSGSTDTQYF. As DNA, the CDR3 is TGTGCCAGCGGAGCGCATACTAGCGGTTCCACAGATACGCAGTATTTT.

The CDR3 loop reads CASKGQGVSQPQHF. CDR3 nucleotides: TGTGCCAGCAAGGGGCAGGGTGTAAGTCAGCCCCAGCATTTT. This chain connects TRBV2 to TRBJ1-5, with a weak D call TRBD1 (5 bases). V lost 7 bases to trimming and J lost 6 bases, with 16 bases between them. The CDR3 length is 14 residues. The V gene's germline CDR1 is SNHLY and CDR2 FYNNEI.

V usage is TRBV4-1 and J usage is TRBJ1-2; D possibly corresponds to TRBD1 (6 bases). Trimming removed 0 bases from V and 6 bases from J, with 14 bases in between. Germline-derived CDR1 and CDR2 are MGHRA and YSYEKL. CDR3 length: 15 residues. For the CDR3, the DNA is TGCGCCAGCAGCCAAGATGGGCAGGGGATCGATGGCTACACCTTC. It is translated as CASSQDGQGIDGYTF.

The rearrangement joins TRBV6-2 or TRBV6-3 to TRBJ1-1; no firm D call. Germline CDR1 and CDR2: MNHEY and SVGEGT. Trimming cost V 6 bases and J 2 bases, with 16 bases left between them. The CDR3 totals 15 residues. CDR3 DNA: TGTGCCAGCAGCCGCCCAGGTTTACAAAACACTGAAGCTTTCTTT. Encoded protein: CASSRPGLQNTEAFF.

The chain uses TRBV7-6 and TRBJ2-1; D may be TRBD2 (5 bases). CDR1 and CDR2 from the germline V gene are SGHVS and FNYEAQ. The CDR3 is made up of 18 amino acids. Trimming took 4 bases from V and 6 from J, leaving 25 bases between them. CDR3 sequence (DNA): TGTGCCAGCAGCTACAACCCCGAACTAGTAAAGTTTAGCAATGAGCAGTTCTTC. This sequence encodes CASSYNPELVKFSNEQFF. The full variable domain, with the rest looked up from reference TRBV7-6 and TRBJ2-1, is GAGVSQSPRYKVTKRGQDVALRCDPISGHVSLYWYRQALGQGPEFLTYFNYEAQQDKSGLPNDRFSAERPEGSISTLTIQRTEQRDSAMYRCASSYNPELVKFSNEQFFGPGTRLTVL.

The chain carries TRBV10-3 and TRBJ2-5; the match to TRBD2 covers 13 bases. The germline CDR1 and CDR2 sequences are ENHRY and SYGVKD. CDR3 length: 17 amino acids. Trimming took 0 bases from V and 1 from J; bases not matched to a gene: 2. The CDR3 bases are TGTGCCATCAGTGAGTCTTGGACTAGCGGGGGCCAAGAGACCCAGTACTTC. It yields the protein CAISESWTSGGQETQYF.